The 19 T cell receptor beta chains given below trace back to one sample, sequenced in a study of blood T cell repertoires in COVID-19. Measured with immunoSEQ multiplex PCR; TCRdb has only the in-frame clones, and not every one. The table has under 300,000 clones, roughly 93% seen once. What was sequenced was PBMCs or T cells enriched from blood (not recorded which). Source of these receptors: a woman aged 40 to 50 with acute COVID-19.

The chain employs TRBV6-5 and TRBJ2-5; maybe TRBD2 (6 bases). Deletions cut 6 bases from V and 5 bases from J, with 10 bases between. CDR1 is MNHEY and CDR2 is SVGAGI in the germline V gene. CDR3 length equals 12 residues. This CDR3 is CASRGLEETQYF. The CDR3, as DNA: TGTGCCAGCAGGGGACTTGAGGAGACCCAGTACTTC.

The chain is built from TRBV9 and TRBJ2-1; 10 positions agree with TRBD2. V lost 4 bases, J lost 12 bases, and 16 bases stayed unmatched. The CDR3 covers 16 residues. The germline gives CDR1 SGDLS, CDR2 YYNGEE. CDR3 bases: TGTGCCAGCAGCCCCTGGACTAGCGGCGACCAGGGCGGGCAGTTCTTC. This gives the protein CASSPWTSGDQGGQFF.

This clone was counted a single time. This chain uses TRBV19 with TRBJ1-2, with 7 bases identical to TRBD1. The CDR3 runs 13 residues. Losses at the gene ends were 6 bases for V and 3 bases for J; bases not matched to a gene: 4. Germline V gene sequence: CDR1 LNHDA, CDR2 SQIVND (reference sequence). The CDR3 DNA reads TGTGCCAGTAGCCTCGACAGGGACTATGGCTACACCTTC. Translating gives CASSLDRDYGYTF.

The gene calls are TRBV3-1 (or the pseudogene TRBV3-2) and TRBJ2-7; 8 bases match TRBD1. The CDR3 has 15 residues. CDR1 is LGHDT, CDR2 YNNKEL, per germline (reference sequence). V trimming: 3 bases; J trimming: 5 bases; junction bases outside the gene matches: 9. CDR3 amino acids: CASSHGLDRENEQYF. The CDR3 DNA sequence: TGTGCCAGCAGCCACGGTCTGGACAGGGAGAACGAGCAGTACTTC.

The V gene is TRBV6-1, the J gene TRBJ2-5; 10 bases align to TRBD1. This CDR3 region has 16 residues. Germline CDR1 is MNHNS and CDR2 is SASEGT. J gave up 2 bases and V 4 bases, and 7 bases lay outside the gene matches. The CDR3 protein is CASSAQTGGYQETQYF. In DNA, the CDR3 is TGTGCCAGCAGTGCACAGACAGGGGGCTATCAAGAGACCCAGTACTTC.

The CDR3 reads CASSSTSGGANTGELFF. For the CDR3, the DNA is TGTGCCAGTAGCTCAACTAGCGGGGGAGCGAACACCGGGGAGCTGTTTTTT. The rearrangement links TRBV19 to TRBJ2-2; 11 bases line up with TRBD2. Per the germline V gene, CDR1 is LNHDA and CDR2 is SQIVND (reference sequence). CDR3 length: 17 residues. V was pared by 6 bases and J by 0 bases, with 6 bases of the junction left unmatched.

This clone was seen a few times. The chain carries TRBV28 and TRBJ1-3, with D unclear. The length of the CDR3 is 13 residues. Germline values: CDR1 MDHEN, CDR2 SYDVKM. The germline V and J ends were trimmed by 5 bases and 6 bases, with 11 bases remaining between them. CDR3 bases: TGTGCCAGCAGTCACCCAGGACTAAACACCATATATTTT. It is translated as CASSHPGLNTIYF.

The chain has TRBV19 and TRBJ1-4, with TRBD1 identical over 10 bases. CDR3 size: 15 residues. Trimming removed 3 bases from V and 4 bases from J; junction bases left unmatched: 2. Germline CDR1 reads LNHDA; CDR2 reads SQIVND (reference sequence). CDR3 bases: TGTGCCAGTAGTATCGGACAGGGGGATAATGAAAAACTGTTTTTT. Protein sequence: CASSIGQGDNEKLFF.

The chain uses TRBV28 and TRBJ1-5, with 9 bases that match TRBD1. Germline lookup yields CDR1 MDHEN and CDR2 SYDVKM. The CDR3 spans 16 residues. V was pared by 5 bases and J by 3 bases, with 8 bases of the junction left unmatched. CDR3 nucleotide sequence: TGTGCCAGCAGTGCCGCCGGGACAGGGCTCAATCAGCCCCAGCATTTT. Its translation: CASSAAGTGLNQPQHF.

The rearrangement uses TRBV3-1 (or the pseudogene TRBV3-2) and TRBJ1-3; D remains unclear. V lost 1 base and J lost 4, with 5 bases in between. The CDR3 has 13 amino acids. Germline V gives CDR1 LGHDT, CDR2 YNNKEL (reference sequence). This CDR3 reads CASSQAPGNTIYF. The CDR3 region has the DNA TGTGCCAGCAGCCAAGCTCCCGGAAACACCATATATTTT.

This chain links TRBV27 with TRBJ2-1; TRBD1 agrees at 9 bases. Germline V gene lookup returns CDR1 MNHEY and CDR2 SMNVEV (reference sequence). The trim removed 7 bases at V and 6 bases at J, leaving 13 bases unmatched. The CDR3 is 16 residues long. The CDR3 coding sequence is TGTGCCAGCAATGGGGTTTCCGGGACAGGGAGCAATGAGCAGTTCTTC. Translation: CASNGVSGTGSNEQFF.

CDR3 nucleotide sequence: TGTGCCACCAGTGAACCCGGACAGATTGAGCAGTTCTTC. This sequence encodes CATSEPGQIEQFF. V and J are TRBV24-1 and TRBJ2-1, with D perhaps TRBD1 (6 bases). CDR1 is KGHDR, CDR2 SFDVKD, per germline. The V end lost 4 bases, the J end lost 9 bases, and 12 bases lay between the germline ends. There are 13 residues in the CDR3.

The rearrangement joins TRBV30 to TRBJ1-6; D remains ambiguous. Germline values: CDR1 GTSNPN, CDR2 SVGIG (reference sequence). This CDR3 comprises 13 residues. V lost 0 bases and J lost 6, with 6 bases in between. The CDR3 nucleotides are TGTGCCTGGAGTGTAGGAGCTAATTCACCCCTCCACTTT. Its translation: CAWSVGANSPLHF.

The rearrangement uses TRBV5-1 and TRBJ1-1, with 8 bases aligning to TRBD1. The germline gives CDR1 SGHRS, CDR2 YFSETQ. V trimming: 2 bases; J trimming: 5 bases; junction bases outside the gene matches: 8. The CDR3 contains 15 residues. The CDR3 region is CASSFTDRVGTEAFF. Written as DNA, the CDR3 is TGCGCCAGCAGCTTCACGGACAGGGTGGGAACTGAAGCTTTCTTT. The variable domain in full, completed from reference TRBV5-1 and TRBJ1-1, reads KAGVTQTPRYLIKTRGQQVTLSCSPISGHRSVSWYQQTPGQGLQFLFEYFSETQRNKGNFPGRFSGRQFSNSRSEMNVSTLELGDSALYLCASSFTDRVGTEAFFGQGTRLTVV.

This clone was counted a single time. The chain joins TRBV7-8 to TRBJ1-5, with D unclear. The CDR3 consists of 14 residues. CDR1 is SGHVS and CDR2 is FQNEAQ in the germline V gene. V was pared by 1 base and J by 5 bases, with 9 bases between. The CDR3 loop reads CASSLESTDQPQHF. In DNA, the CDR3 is TGTGCCAGCAGCTTAGAGTCTACTGATCAGCCCCAGCATTTT.

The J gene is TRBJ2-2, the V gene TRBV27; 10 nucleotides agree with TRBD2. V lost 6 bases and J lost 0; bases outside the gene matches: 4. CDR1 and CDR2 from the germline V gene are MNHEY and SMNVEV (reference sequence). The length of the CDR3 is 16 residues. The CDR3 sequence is CASSHLAGANTGELFF. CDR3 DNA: TGTGCCAGCAGCCACCTAGCGGGGGCGAACACCGGGGAGCTGTTTTTT.

The CDR3 region has the DNA TGTGCCAGCAGCCAACTTGCCAGGGGCGAAAAACTGTTTTTT. It specifies CASSQLARGEKLFF. The rearrangement uses TRBV4-2 and TRBJ1-4; weak D call: TRBD1 (6 bases). The germline gives CDR1 LGHNA, CDR2 YNFKEQ. V was shortened by 2 bases and J by 8 bases, with 12 bases between the two germline ends. CDR3 length equals 14 residues.

In nucleotides, the CDR3 is TGTGCCAGCAGCGTAGATATGAGTACAGGGGTCTACGAGCAGTACTTC. This translates into CASSVDMSTGVYEQYF. The chain joins TRBV9 to TRBJ2-7, with TRBD1 matching 7 bases. The CDR3 loop spans 16 amino acids. From germline, CDR1 is SGDLS and CDR2 YYNGEE. Trimming took 0 bases from V and 3 from J; bases not matched to a gene: 9.

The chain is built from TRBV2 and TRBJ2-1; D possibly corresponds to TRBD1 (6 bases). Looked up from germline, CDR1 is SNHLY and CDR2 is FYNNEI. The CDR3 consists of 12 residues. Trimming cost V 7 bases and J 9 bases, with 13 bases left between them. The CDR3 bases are TGTGCCAGCACTACAGGGACCAGTGAGCAGTTCTTC. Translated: CASTTGTSEQFF. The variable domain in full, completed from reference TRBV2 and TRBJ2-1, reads EPEVTQTPSHQVTQMGQEVILRCVPISNHLYFYWYRQILGQKVEFLVSFYNNEISEKSEIFDDQFSVERPDGSNFTLKIRSTKLEDSAMYFCASTTGTSEQFFGPGTRLTVL.